The sequence of this T cell receptor beta chain was determined in a study of blood T cell repertoires in COVID-19. Study-wide background: Spain, Italy and the United States supplied samples that represented acute and convalescent COVID-19. T cells, B-cell-depleted T cells, or PBMCs provided the cDNA or gDNA that served as material.

The protocol was immunoSEQ multiplex PCR, while the TCRdb copy is restricted to in-frame clones and leaves out a portion. The sample includes roughly 260,000 clones, about 89% of them seen just once. CDR3 size: 14 residues. V was trimmed by 5 bases and J by 3 bases, leaving 12 bases between them. Germline CDR1 SGDLS, CDR2 YYNGEE. The V call is TRBV9, the J call TRBJ2-1, with D perhaps TRBD2 (7 bases). This TCR derives from a man in his forties or fifties who had recovered from COVID-19. Material: peripheral blood. The CDR3 sequence is CASRGGEGYNEQFF. The CDR3, as DNA: TGTGCCAGCAGAGGGGGGGAAGGCTACAATGAGCAGTTCTTC.